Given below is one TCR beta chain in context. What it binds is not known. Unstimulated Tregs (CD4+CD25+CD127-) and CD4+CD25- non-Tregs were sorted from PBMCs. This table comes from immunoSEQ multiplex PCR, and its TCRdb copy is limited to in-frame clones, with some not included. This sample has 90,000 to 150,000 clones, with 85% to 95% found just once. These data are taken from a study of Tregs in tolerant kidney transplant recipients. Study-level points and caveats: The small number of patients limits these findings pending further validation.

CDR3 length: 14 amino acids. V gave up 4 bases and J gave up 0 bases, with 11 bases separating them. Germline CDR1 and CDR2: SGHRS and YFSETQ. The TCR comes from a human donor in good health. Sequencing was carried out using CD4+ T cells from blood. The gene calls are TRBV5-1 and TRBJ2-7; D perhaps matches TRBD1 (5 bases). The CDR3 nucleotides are TGCGCCAGCAGCGTACAGGTTAGCTCCTACGAGCAGTACTTC. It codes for CASSVQVSSYEQYF.